These T cell receptor beta chains were read from a single sample in a study of T-cell reconstitution after alpha-beta-depleted transplantation in children. TCRdb used MiXCR to reprocess the PCR reads, holding one entry per CDR3 protein. The table records about 420,000 distinct CDR3 sequences, about 17% of them present only once. The sequencing used PBMCs, mostly from graft donor cells, collected 360 days after TCRalphabeta/CD19-depleted stem cell transplant. These receptors originate from a boy younger than two who had a stem cell transplant for Wiskott-Aldrich syndrome, so the T cells may come from the graft donor. Both conserved end residues are part of each CDR3.

CDR3 length	V gene	J gene	CDR3 protein
16	TRBV27	TRBJ2-7	CASSPVGAQVIYEQYF
13	TRBV13	TRBJ2-1	CASSSRGPDEQFF
15	TRBV7-2	TRBJ1-5	CASSLDRVGNQPQHF
12	TRBV29-1	TRBJ2-5	CSVATSQETQYF
17	TRBV5-1	TRBJ2-3	CASSLTFPQMFADTQYF
13	TRBV7-9	TRBJ2-7	CASEQGPLGEQYF
14	TRBV10-3	TRBJ2-7	CAISERGRGYEQYF
15	TRBV5-1	TRBJ2-1	CASSPGLSVNNEQFF
17	TRBV4-3	TRBJ2-1	CASSQRLAGGPYNEQFF
14	TRBV12-3/TRBV12-4	TRBJ1-2	CASRSTGTFYGYTF
15	TRBV27	TRBJ2-1	CASRLSGTHYNEQFF
19	TRBV2	TRBJ2-4	CAISLRRDSAGLAKNIQYF
13	TRBV7-9	TRBJ2-1	CASSVTGTNEQFF
15	TRBV29-1	TRBJ2-1	CSVDIWDKLYNEQFF
14	TRBV20-1	TRBJ1-1	CSARGGGRNTEAFF
12	TRBV29-1	TRBJ2-7	CSARDRAYEQYF
15	TRBV29-1	TRBJ2-1	CSVDGVRLTYNEQFF
14	TRBV7-2	TRBJ2-7	CASSRGGREYEQYF
14	TRBV7-6	TRBJ2-7	CASSSGTRSYEQYF
16	TRBV6-1	TRBJ1-4	CASSEAAGHGHQKLFF
15	TRBV5-1	TRBJ2-1	CASSLLQGVSTEQFF
14	TRBV20-1	TRBJ2-5	CSAREGTAQETQYF
14	TRBV30	TRBJ2-7	CAWSVGGSTHEQYF
11	TRBV30	TRBJ2-4	CAWSALNIQYF
19	TRBV5-1	TRBJ2-5	CASSSLRAWTSGGQETQYF
17	TRBV12-3/TRBV12-4	TRBJ2-6	CASRRTGQHSGANVLTF
16	TRBV12-3/TRBV12-4	TRBJ2-3	CASSLAGPLGTDTQYF
14	TRBV20-1	TRBJ2-7	CSARGGGQPYEQYF
17	TRBV2	TRBJ2-7	CARGGTGQGSSSYEQYF
12	TRBV5-1	TRBJ2-7	CASRWDGYEQYF
16	TRBV6-1	TRBJ1-1	CASTRDRSIRGTEAFF
15	TRBV4-3	TRBJ2-2	CASSQDLRNTGELFF
15	TRBV2	TRBJ1-1	CASSEIQGGDTEAFF
14	TRBV29-1	TRBJ2-3	CSVLDGSSTDTQYF
16	TRBV7-9	TRBJ2-1	CASSRVAGVGYNEQFF
15	TRBV10-3	TRBJ2-7	CAISRGDRVIYEQYF
13	TRBV6-2/TRBV6-3	TRBJ2-7	CASSYTTSYEQYF
16	TRBV13	TRBJ2-1	CASSLVSAYVYNEQFF
15	TRBV19	TRBJ1-1	CASTLSGRGHTEAFF
15	TRBV24-1	TRBJ2-7	CATSDPGTGGHEQYF
14	TRBV7-9	TRBJ2-5	CASSRRTGGETQYF
16	TRBV13	TRBJ2-5	CASSLGAGKGEETQYF
15	TRBV12-3/TRBV12-4	TRBJ2-1	CASSFETRRGNEQFF
14	TRBV7-9	TRBJ2-5	CASSLRQKGGTQYF
16	TRBV7-2	TRBJ2-1	CASSLVARPTYNEQFF
14	TRBV12-3/TRBV12-4	TRBJ2-5	CASSPTGGKQTQYF
15	TRBV29-1	TRBJ2-1	CSVDSDISSYNEQFF
14	TRBV5-1	TRBJ2-7	CASSLRTVSYEQYF
15	TRBV12-3/TRBV12-4	TRBJ1-2	CASSSWVTGGEGYTF
15	TRBV6-5	TRBJ1-4	CASGTPATTNEKLFF
18	TRBV2	TRBJ2-3	CASSVRIAGGHWADTQYF
14	TRBV29-1	TRBJ2-5	CSVGSGRIRETQYF
17	TRBV18	TRBJ2-1	CASSPLAGGSSYNEQFF
16	TRBV10-3	TRBJ2-7	CAISEPRGTAYYEQYF
13	TRBV10-3	TRBJ2-5	CAIRTGGQETQYF